This TCR beta chain was retrieved from a study of identical twins. There are many counts of this clonotype. TCRdb passed the 5' RACE reads through MiXCR, listing each CDR3 protein once. Of under 250,000 distinct CDR3 sequences listed, 6.5% to 8.5% are singletons. Germline V gene data show CDR1 as SGHRS and CDR2 as YFSETQ. The CDR3 extends over 15 amino acids. Germline trimming cut 4 bases from V and 6 bases from J; bases unmatched to any gene: 10. The data also belong to a second study, concerning yellow fever vaccine responses in identical twins.

Specimen: memory (CD45RO+) T cells sorted from blood. The clonotype was recovered from a woman aged 18-29 years in good health. The chain employs TRBV5-1 and TRBJ2-4; 7 bases fit TRBD1. This chain's CDR3 is CASSLDRAGGNIQYF. The CDR3 DNA is TGCGCCAGCAGCCTAGACAGGGCTGGTGGAAACATTCAGTACTTC.